Listed below are T cell receptor beta chains from one sample, sequenced in a study of T cell repertoires in aging, cancer and after chemotherapy. TCRdb re-called the multiplex PCR reads with MiXCR, one entry per CDR3 protein. The sample lists about 1,800 distinct CDR3 sequences, 20% to 30% seen once, with approximately 15% in the top ten. Input material: blood. Source of these receptors: a human donor with a solid tumor. The CDR3 runs from the conserved cysteine through the conserved F or W. A D gene is named only where the DNA matches it firmly.

D gene	V gene	J gene	CDR3 protein
TRBD1	TRBV24-1	TRBJ2-7	CATSDTGQDYEQYF
NA	TRBV2	TRBJ1-5	CASSGGPPGQPQHF
NA	TRBV6-5	TRBJ1-1	CASSFGPTEAFF
NA	TRBV10-3	TRBJ1-5	CAIREEDNQPQHF
NA	TRBV7-2	TRBJ1-1	CASSLRSGVTEAFF
TRBD1	TRBV7-9	TRBJ1-3	CASSLVRRPWDRGSSGNTIYF
TRBD1	TRBV12-3/TRBV12-4	TRBJ1-6	CASSARQGWASPLHF
NA	TRBV18	TRBJ1-2	CASSVGPGGYTF
NA	TRBV20-1	TRBJ1-3	CSARDSSSGNTIYF
NA	TRBV29-1	TRBJ2-5	CSARTAGETQYF
NA	TRBV18	TRBJ2-5	CASSEVGPTSTARRETQYF
NA	TRBV7-6	TRBJ1-2	CASSLEGSGYTF
TRBD2	TRBV6-5	TRBJ2-2	CASSYAWTSETGELFF
NA	TRBV7-9	TRBJ2-2	CATGELFF
NA	TRBV18	TRBJ2-3	CASSPRFNAEDTQYF
NA	TRBV28	TRBJ2-7	CASTPQRGGQYF
TRBD2	TRBV28	TRBJ2-3	CASSFASGDTDTQYF
TRBD1	TRBV18	TRBJ1-6	CASSPKLQGAGSPLHF
NA	TRBV20-1	TRBJ1-1	CSARTGVNTEAFF
TRBD1	TRBV6-2/TRBV6-3	TRBJ1-5	CASSPSGTGDNQPQHF
NA	TRBV7-9	TRBJ2-7	CASSLGTGTLTYEQYF
NA	TRBV19	TRBJ1-5	CASREAPARPQHF
TRBD1	TRBV20-1	TRBJ2-7	CSAPDRGTNTHEQYF
TRBD1	TRBV5-4	TRBJ2-7	CASSEGTGAYEQYF
NA	TRBV19	TRBJ1-6	CASSPRKEYSYNSPLHF
TRBD1	TRBV2	TRBJ2-1	CASSEVEDRDYNEQFF
TRBD1	TRBV30	TRBJ1-2	CAWSEGTGGFGYTF
NA	TRBV10-3	TRBJ2-5	CAISESTGLDPQETQYF
TRBD2	TRBV12-3/TRBV12-4	TRBJ2-3	CASRPLLAGGDTQYF
NA	TRBV12-3/TRBV12-4	TRBJ1-2	CASSSTTSGIYGYTF
NA	TRBV12-3/TRBV12-4	TRBJ2-2	CASSRGGYTGELFF
TRBD1	TRBV27	TRBJ1-5	CASSLGTANQPQHF
TRBD1	TRBV5-1	TRBJ2-7	CASSLRQGSDEQYF
NA	TRBV6-2/TRBV6-3	TRBJ2-1	CASSYREHNEQFF
NA	TRBV4-2	TRBJ2-7	CASSQGQEGYEQYF
NA	TRBV11-1	TRBJ2-5	CASSPRRNQETQYF
NA	TRBV6-2/TRBV6-3	TRBJ2-7	CASSYHNSYEQYF
NA	TRBV5-6	TRBJ2-1	CASSLTGTLGLNEQFF
TRBD1	TRBV20-1	TRBJ2-7	CSASPGGQGSYEQYF
NA	TRBV5-1	TRBJ1-4	CASSLSGAHEKLFF
NA	TRBV12-3/TRBV12-4	TRBJ2-2	CASRPGNTGELFF
TRBD1	TRBV7-9	TRBJ2-2	CASSLTGANTGELFF